This T cell receptor (beta chain) was documented in a study of T cells expressing NK-cell markers. Germline V gene sequence: CDR1 SGHDN, CDR2 FVKESK. The CDR3 runs to 13 residues. TCRdb re-analyzed the 5' RACE reads; it lists each CDR3 protein once, without DNA. The listing contains about half a million distinct CDR3 sequences. The TCR sequence derives from a woman between 45 and 65 years old in good health. Sequencing was performed on blood T cells: a sorted CD56 or NKG2C T cell subset, CD4+ or CD8+ T cells, or bulk PBMC T cells (not recorded which). This chain joins TRBV14 and TRBJ2-3. CDR3 sequence: CASSRPYTDTQYF.